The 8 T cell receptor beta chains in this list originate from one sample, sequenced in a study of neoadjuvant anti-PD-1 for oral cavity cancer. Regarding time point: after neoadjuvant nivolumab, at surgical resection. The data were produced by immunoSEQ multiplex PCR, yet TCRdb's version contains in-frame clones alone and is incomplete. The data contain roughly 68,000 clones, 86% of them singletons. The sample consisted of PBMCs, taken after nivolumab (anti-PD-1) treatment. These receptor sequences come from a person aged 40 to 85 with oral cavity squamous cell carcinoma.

The CDR3 DNA follows: TGTGCCAGCAGTTTATCCAGGGTGTCTGGGGCCAACGTCCTGACTTTC. It translates to CASSLSRVSGANVLTF. This rearrangement joins TRBV6-5 to TRBJ2-6; D might be TRBD1 (5 bases). Trimming stripped 4 bases from V and 1 base from J, with 11 bases between. The length of the CDR3 is 16 residues. CDR1 MNHEY and CDR2 SVGAGI come from the germline V gene.

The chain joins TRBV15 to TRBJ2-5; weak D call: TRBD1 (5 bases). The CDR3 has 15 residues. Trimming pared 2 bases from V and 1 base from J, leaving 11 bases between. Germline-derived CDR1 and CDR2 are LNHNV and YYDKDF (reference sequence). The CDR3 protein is CATSRRRGFQETQYF. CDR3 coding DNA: TGTGCCACCAGCAGACGAAGGGGTTTCCAAGAGACCCAGTACTTC.

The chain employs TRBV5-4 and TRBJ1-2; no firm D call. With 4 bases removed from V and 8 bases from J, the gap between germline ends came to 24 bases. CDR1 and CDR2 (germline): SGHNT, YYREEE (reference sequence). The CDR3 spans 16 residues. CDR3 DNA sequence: TGTGCCAGCAGCCTTGGGGAGGCGGCCCTCGGCCAAGGCTACACCTTC. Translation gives CASSLGEAALGQGYTF. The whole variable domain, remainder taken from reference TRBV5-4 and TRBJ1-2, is ETGVTQSPTHLIKTRGQQVTLRCSSQSGHNTVSWYQQALGQGPQFIFQYYREEENGRGNFPPRFSGLQFPNYSSELNVNALELDDSALYLCASSLGEAALGQGYTFGSGTRLTVV.

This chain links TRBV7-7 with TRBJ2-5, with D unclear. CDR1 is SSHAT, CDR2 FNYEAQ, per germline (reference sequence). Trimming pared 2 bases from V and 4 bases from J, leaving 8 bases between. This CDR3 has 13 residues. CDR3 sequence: CASSLSAAETQYF. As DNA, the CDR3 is TGTGCCAGCAGCTTAAGTGCCGCAGAGACCCAGTACTTC.

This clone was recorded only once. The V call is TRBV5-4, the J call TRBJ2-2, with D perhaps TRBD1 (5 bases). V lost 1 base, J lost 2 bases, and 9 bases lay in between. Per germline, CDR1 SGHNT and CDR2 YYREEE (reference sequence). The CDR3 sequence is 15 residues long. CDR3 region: CASSLFQGNTGELFF. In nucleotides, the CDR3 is TGTGCCAGCAGCTTGTTTCAGGGCAACACCGGGGAGCTGTTTTTT.

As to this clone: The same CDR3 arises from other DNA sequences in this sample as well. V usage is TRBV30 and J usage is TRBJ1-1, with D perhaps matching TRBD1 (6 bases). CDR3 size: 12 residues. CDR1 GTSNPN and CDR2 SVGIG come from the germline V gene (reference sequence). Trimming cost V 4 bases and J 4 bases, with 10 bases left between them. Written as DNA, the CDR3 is TGTGCCTGGAACAGGGCCGGCACTGAAGCTTTCTTT. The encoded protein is CAWNRAGTEAFF.

The CDR3 region is CASRAPGQGIDTQYF. The CDR3 coding sequence is TGTGCCAGCAGGGCACCGGGACAGGGGATAGATACGCAGTATTTT. This chain links TRBV6-5 with TRBJ2-3, with 10 nucleotides matching TRBD1. Unmatched junction bases numbered 8, after V lost 6 bases and J lost 5 bases. Germline CDR1 reads MNHEY; CDR2 reads SVGAGI. The CDR3 sequence is 15 residues long.

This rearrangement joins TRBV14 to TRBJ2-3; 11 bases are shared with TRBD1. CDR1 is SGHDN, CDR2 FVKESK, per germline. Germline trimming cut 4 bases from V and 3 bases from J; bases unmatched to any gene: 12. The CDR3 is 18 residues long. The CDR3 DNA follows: TGTGCCAGCAGCCCCTTAACCGGGACAGGGGGTAAGACAGATACGCAGTATTTT. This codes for CASSPLTGTGGKTDTQYF.